One and the same sample provided the 28 T cell receptor beta chains below, sequenced in a study of cytomegalovirus exposure and HLA in healthy donors. Researchers ran the PCR with 60 Vbeta and 13 Jbeta primers. Produced via immunoSEQ multiplex PCR; TCRdb's table is partial and in-frame only. The data hold roughly 150,000 clones, with around 70% observed a single time. The specimen sequenced was PBMCs. The receptors come from a man in his forties in good health and CMV-seronegative.

V usage is TRBV25-1 and J usage is TRBJ2-3; TRBD1 matches at 8 bases. This CDR3 comprises 15 residues. Trimming took 5 bases from V and 3 from J; bases not matched to a gene: 7. Germline V lookup: CDR1 MGHDK, CDR2 SYGVNS. For the CDR3, the DNA is TGTGCCAGCAGTTCAGGACAGGGCAGGACAGATACGCAGTATTTT. It specifies CASSSGQGRTDTQYF.

The rearrangement joins TRBV7-9 to TRBJ1-6, with D possibly matching TRBD1 (5 bases). Germline V CDR1 and CDR2: SEHNR, FQNEAQ (reference sequence). V lost 1 base and J lost 7, with 14 bases in between. The CDR3 covers 16 residues. The CDR3 region is CASSLERGGGNSPLHF. DNA of the CDR3: TGTGCCAGCAGCTTAGAGCGGGGGGGAGGGAATTCACCCCTCCACTTT.

This chain connects TRBV19 to TRBJ2-1; 14 nucleotides line up with TRBD2. The CDR3 sequence is 16 residues long. Losses at the gene ends were 5 bases for V and 3 bases for J; bases not matched to a gene: 3. In germline, CDR1 is LNHDA, CDR2 SQIVND (reference sequence). The CDR3 region is CASSAGLAGGYNEQFF. CDR3 DNA sequence: TGTGCCAGTAGTGCCGGACTAGCGGGGGGCTACAATGAGCAGTTCTTC. The full variable domain, its missing parts supplied by reference TRBV19 and TRBJ2-1, is DGGITQSPKYLFRKEGQNVTLSCEQNLNHDAMYWYRQDPGQGLRLIYYSQIVNDFQKGDIAEGYSVSREKKESFPLTVTSAQKNPTAFYLCASSAGLAGGYNEQFFGPGTRLTVL.

The V and J genes are TRBV5-4 and TRBJ2-2, with D possibly being TRBD2 (7 bases). This CDR3 contains 16 residues. Germline CDR1 is SGHNT and CDR2 is YYREEE (reference sequence). Trimming removed 0 bases from V and 3 bases from J, with 12 bases in between. CDR3 bases: TGTGCCAGCAGCTTGGTCGCGGGGGCGGACACCGGGGAGCTGTTTTTT. Protein sequence: CASSLVAGADTGELFF.

This clone appeared a few times. The chain recombines TRBV11-2 with TRBJ2-7; TRBD1 aligns across 9 bases. V lost 5 bases, J lost 4 bases, and 15 bases stayed unmatched. The CDR3 loop spans 17 amino acids. Germline V gene data show CDR1 as SGHAT and CDR2 as FQNNGV. CDR3 amino acids: CASSPGDRAIRSYEQYF. The CDR3 nucleotides are TGTGCCAGCAGCCCCGGGGACAGGGCCATCCGGTCTTACGAGCAGTACTTC.

This chain links TRBV18 with TRBJ2-2; 8 bases are a match to TRBD2. CDR3 size: 17 residues. Germline-derived CDR1 and CDR2 are KGHSH and LQKENI. With 2 bases clipped from V and 5 bases from J, the junction kept 10 bases outside the gene matches. Here the CDR3 DNA reads TGTGCCAGCTCACCATCGCGAAGCGGGGGATATACCGGGGAGCTGTTTTTT. It encodes CASSPSRSGGYTGELFF.

This clone was seen only once. The chain recombines TRBV4-1 with TRBJ1-2; D might be TRBD1 (5 bases). Trimming cost V 0 bases and J 4 bases, with 18 bases left between them. Germline CDR1 is MGHRA and CDR2 is YSYEKL. The CDR3 extends over 17 amino acids. CDR3 residues: CASSQDLQGRRTYGYTF. CDR3 nucleotides: TGCGCCAGCAGCCAAGATCTCCAGGGCCGTAGAACCTATGGCTACACCTTC.

The rearrangement uses TRBV9 and TRBJ1-2, with 9 bases matching TRBD1. The V and J ends lost 3 bases and 2 bases, in that order; junction bases with no gene match: 11. Germline V gene sequence: CDR1 SGDLS, CDR2 YYNGEE. The CDR3 is 17 amino acids. CDR3: CASSGLRLGQGNYGYTF. The CDR3 nucleotides are TGTGCCAGCAGCGGCCTTCGTTTAGGACAGGGGAACTATGGCTACACCTTC.

This clone was counted only a few times. This sequence joins TRBV13 and TRBJ2-1; D is unresolved. The germline V gene has CDR1 PRHDT and CDR2 FYEKMQ (reference sequence). Between the trimmed V and J ends, which lost 2 bases and 3 bases, there was a span of 8 bases. The CDR3 has 14 amino acids. CDR3: CASSLPSGYNEQFF. The CDR3, as DNA: TGTGCCAGCAGCTTACCGTCGGGCTACAATGAGCAGTTCTTC.

This chain uses TRBV6-1 with TRBJ1-1; 7 bases line up with TRBD1. The ends lost 8 bases at V and 1 base at J; junction bases unmatched: 7. This CDR3 spans 14 amino acids. Germline lookup yields CDR1 MNHNS and CDR2 SASEGT. The CDR3 protein is CASARGTANTEAFF. In DNA, the CDR3 is TGTGCCAGCGCTCGTGGGACAGCGAACACTGAAGCTTTCTTT.

The V gene is TRBV7-2, the J gene TRBJ2-5; D is possibly TRBD1 (5 bases). The J call may be faulty, since TRBJ2-7 better matches the DNA end. Germline CDR1 and CDR2: SGHTA and FQGNSA. This CDR3 comprises 14 residues. CDR3 nucleotide sequence: TGTGCCAGCAGCATAGACCAGGGATACTACGAGCAGTACTTC. Translated, it gives CASSIDQGYYEQYF.

The V and J genes are TRBV2 and TRBJ1-1; no firm D call. The CDR3 spans 14 residues. Germline CDR1 and CDR2: SNHLY and FYNNEI. With 1 base removed from V and 4 bases from J, the gap between germline ends came to 10 bases. The CDR3 DNA reads TGTGCCAGCAGTGAAGACTTCCGGTCCACTGAAGCTTTCTTT. Translated: CASSEDFRSTEAFF.

The CDR3 sequence: CANYWDKPTEAFF. As DNA, the CDR3 is TGTGCCAACTATTGGGACAAACCCACTGAAGCTTTCTTT. The rearrangement links TRBV27 to TRBJ1-1, with a weak D call TRBD1 (6 bases). The germline CDR1 and CDR2 sequences are MNHEY and SMNVEV (reference sequence). V lost 10 bases to trimming and J lost 4 bases, with 16 bases between them. This CDR3 is 13 amino acids long.

This clone was observed a few times. The chain couples TRBV28 to TRBJ1-1; D is undetermined. There are 15 residues in the CDR3. Trimming removed 4 bases from V and 6 bases from J, with 18 bases in between. Germline V CDR1 and CDR2: MDHEN, SYDVKM. As DNA, the CDR3 is TGTGCCAGCAGTTCAACCAGGCTTTTGTCATCTGAAGCTTTCTTT. Its translation: CASSSTRLLSSEAFF.

V and J are TRBV28 and TRBJ1-5; 10 positions match TRBD1. Germline loops: CDR1 MDHEN, CDR2 SYDVKM. This CDR3 region has 16 residues. The V gene end was trimmed by 5 bases and the J gene end by 6 bases; junction bases not matched to a gene: 10. The CDR3, as DNA: TGTGCCAGCAGTACCCCGACAGGGGGCGTCGGTCAGCCCCAGCATTTT. This codes for CASSTPTGGVGQPQHF.

There are a few counts of this clone. The chain is built from TRBV5-4 and TRBJ2-5, with TRBD1 matching 9 bases. Germline values: CDR1 SGHNT, CDR2 YYREEE (reference sequence). CDR3 length: 15 residues. Losses at the gene ends were 4 bases for V and 5 bases for J; bases not matched to a gene: 9. The CDR3 nucleotides are TGTGCCAGCAGCAAACAACAGGGGGCGGAGGAGACCCAGTACTTC. Translation gives CASSKQQGAEETQYF.

The rearrangement links TRBV2 to TRBJ2-7; D gene uncertain. CDR1 is SNHLY and CDR2 is FYNNEI in the germline V gene. V dropped 1 base and J dropped 0 bases, with 10 bases sitting between them. This CDR3 is built from 15 residues. The CDR3 sequence: CASSEDIGLSYEQYF. CDR3 in DNA: TGTGCCAGCAGTGAAGACATTGGCCTCTCCTACGAGCAGTACTTC.

This clone came up a few times. V and J are TRBV29-1 and TRBJ1-4; D not resolved. Germline CDR1 reads SQVTM; CDR2 reads ANQGSEA. This CDR3 is built from 10 residues. Trimming pared 7 bases from V and 6 bases from J, leaving 6 bases between. Here the CDR3 reads CSAGDEKLFF. The CDR3 DNA is TGCAGCGCCGGGGATGAAAAACTGTTTTTT.

V usage is TRBV4-1 and J usage is TRBJ1-2; tentative D call: TRBD1 (6 bases). V was cut by 2 bases and J by 6 bases, with 16 bases left in between. The CDR3 length is 15 residues. Germline V gene sequence: CDR1 MGHRA, CDR2 YSYEKL. The CDR3 DNA is TGCGCCAGCAGCCAAACCCCAGGGGCAACAGATGGCTACACCTTC. This sequence encodes CASSQTPGATDGYTF.

The rearrangement uses TRBV4-3 and TRBJ2-7; no firm D call. CDR1 and CDR2 from the germline V gene are LGHNA and YSLEER. This CDR3 spans 16 amino acids. V gave up 2 bases and J gave up 2 bases, with 16 bases separating them. CDR3 loop: CASSQRFPLEPYEQYF. CDR3 DNA: TGCGCCAGCAGCCAAAGATTTCCCCTTGAGCCCTACGAGCAGTACTTC.

The rearrangement joins TRBV5-6 to TRBJ1-4, with D uncertain. Trimming shortened V by 4 bases and J by 4 bases, and 14 bases separated the two germline ends. The CDR3 is 15 amino acids. The germline gives CDR1 SGHDT, CDR2 YYEEEE. The CDR3 is CASSAVGSLNEKLFF. The CDR3 bases are TGTGCCAGCAGCGCCGTCGGTTCGCTTAATGAAAAACTGTTTTTT.

This clone was detected only once. This sequence joins TRBV19 and TRBJ1-1, with a weak D call TRBD1 (5 bases). Trimming removed 8 bases at V and 0 bases at J, with 16 bases between. Germline V gene data show CDR1 as LNHDA and CDR2 as SQIVND (reference sequence). The CDR3 is made up of 15 amino acids. Here the CDR3 reads CASSLSWGLNTEAFF. As DNA, the CDR3 is TGTGCCAGTTCCTTGTCTTGGGGCTTGAACACTGAAGCTTTCTTT.

CDR3 DNA sequence: TGTGCCTGGAGTGTACTTATGAGGAACACCGGGGAGCTGTTTTTT. Its translation is CAWSVLMRNTGELFF. This chain joins TRBV30 and TRBJ2-2, with unresolved D. The CDR3 runs 15 residues. Germline assignment: CDR1 GTSNPN and CDR2 SVGIG (reference sequence). Trimming shortened V by 0 bases and J by 1 base, and 9 bases separated the two germline ends.

The J gene is TRBJ2-1, the V gene TRBV9, with TRBD2 matching over 7 bases. Trimming removed 0 bases from V and 5 bases from J; junction bases left unmatched: 8. The CDR3 runs 16 residues. Germline V gives CDR1 SGDLS, CDR2 YYNGEE. The DNA of the CDR3 is TGTGCCAGCAGCGTAGTGAGCGGGGCCGAAAACAATGAGCAGTTCTTC. Protein sequence: CASSVVSGAENNEQFF.

This clone has a single count. The CDR3 loop reads CASSYPGTPGTWGQYF. The CDR3 coding sequence is TGCGCCAGCAGCTATCCCGGGACACCGGGAACTTGGGGGCAGTATTTT. This chain connects TRBV5-1 to TRBJ2-3; maybe TRBD1 (6 bases). CDR1 and CDR2 (germline): SGHRS, YFSETQ. Trimming removed 3 bases from V and 11 bases from J, with 25 bases in between. CDR3 length equals 16 residues.

This sequence joins TRBV6-1 and TRBJ2-2; perhaps TRBD1 as D (6 bases). CDR3 length: 14 residues. Trimming removed 4 bases from V and 5 bases from J, with 11 bases in between. The germline CDR1 and CDR2 sequences are MNHNS and SASEGT. CDR3 nucleotides: TGTGCCAGCAGTGTCCACAGGGATACCGGGGAGCTGTTTTTT. The encoded protein is CASSVHRDTGELFF.

The rearrangement joins TRBV6-1 to TRBJ2-3; TRBD2 is a possible D gene (6 bases). The CDR3 contains 17 residues. Trimming shortened V by 1 base and J by 4 bases, and 18 bases separated the two germline ends. The germline V gene encodes CDR1 MNHNS and CDR2 SASEGT. CDR3 coding DNA: TGTGCCAGCAGTGAAGTCACGGCGGGACCGGACTCAGATACGCAGTATTTT. Residues: CASSEVTAGPDSDTQYF.

This clone turned up a few times. The CDR3 DNA sequence: TGTGCCAGCGTACAGGGGATCGGGTACCAAGAGACCCAGTACTTC. It is translated as CASVQGIGYQETQYF. The genes are TRBV28 and TRBJ2-5; 7 bases are shared with TRBD1. The CDR3 totals 15 residues. Germline V gene sequence: CDR1 MDHEN, CDR2 SYDVKM. With V trimmed by 8 bases and J by 0 bases, 9 bases remained unmatched.